Listed below are T cell receptor beta chains from one sample, sequenced in a study of radiotherapy plus CTLA-4 blockade in lung cancer. The assay was immunoSEQ multiplex PCR, and TCRdb's table has in-frame clones only and misses some. The sample has some 98,000 clones, around 86% seen once; the top ten hold roughly 3.5%. This specimen was peripheral blood, taken from a patient treated with radiotherapy plus ipilimumab. The receptors here all came from a human donor with non-small cell lung cancer who had a partial response to radiotherapy plus ipilimumab. The CDR3 runs from the conserved cysteine through the conserved F or W. D genes are given only for firm matches. Some rows mark clone size as missing; the rest say once, few, many or name a class of expanded clone.

cdr3_nt cdr3_aa v_call clone_size d_call j_call
TGTGCCAGCAGCCAAGATCGGTTATCACGGGAGACCCAGTACTTC CASSQDRLSRETQYF TRBV4-2 - - TRBJ2-5
TGTGCCAGCAGGGGGAGCTCCTACGAGCAGTACTTC CASRGSSYEQYF TRBV6-4 - - TRBJ2-7
TGTGCCAGCTCACCCGCACCCTTGACTAGCAGGAGCTCCTACGAGCAGTACTTC CASSPAPLTSRSSYEQYF TRBV18 - TRBD2 TRBJ2-7
TGCGCCAGCAGGACGGGAGGGAGCTCCTACAATGAGCAGTTCTTC CASRTGGSSYNEQFF TRBV5-1 few TRBD2 TRBJ2-1
TGTGCCAGCAGCTTAGTCCAGTATATTGAAGCTTTCTTT CASSLVQYIEAFF TRBV7-2 - - TRBJ1-1
TGCGCCAGCAGCCGGACTAGCGGAGACTACAATGAGCAGTTCTTC CASSRTSGDYNEQFF TRBV5-1 once TRBD2 TRBJ2-1
TGCGCCAGCAGCCCCGGGGGGAGCTCCTACAATGAGCAGTTCTTC CASSPGGSSYNEQFF TRBV5-1 - TRBD2 TRBJ2-1
TGTGCCAGCAGCCCACAGTTGAGGGCTGAAGCTTTCTTT CASSPQLRAEAFF TRBV2 - - TRBJ1-1
TGTGCCAGTAGTATCATGGCAGCTGAGACAAATGAGCAGTTCTTC CASSIMAAETNEQFF TRBV19 - - TRBJ2-1
TGTGCCAGTAGTCCCCGGACAGTGAACACTGAAGCTTTCTTT CASSPRTVNTEAFF TRBV19 - - TRBJ1-1
TGTGCCAGCAGGGTCGGACAGGGAAGATTCGATGGCTACACCTTC CASRVGQGRFDGYTF TRBV6-1 - TRBD1 TRBJ1-2
TGTGCCAGCAGCGTAGCCACCCGGGAGACCCAGTACTTC CASSVATRETQYF TRBV9 - - TRBJ2-5
TGTGCCAGCAGTTTATCTTATGGGGCTAGGCCCCAGCATTTT CASSLSYGARPQHF TRBV28 - - TRBJ1-5
TGTGCCAGCAGCCCCGAGGGGGGGAGCTCCTACAATGAGCAGTTCTTC CASSPEGGSSYNEQFF TRBV28 - - TRBJ2-1
TGTGCCAGCAGCCTTACCGGGAACTACGAGCAGTACTTC CASSLTGNYEQYF TRBV28 - - TRBJ2-7
TGTGCCAGCAGTTACACATTCGCAGGGAAGGAAGAAGCTTTCTTT CASSYTFAGKEEAFF TRBV6-5 - - TRBJ1-1
TGTGCCATCAGTGGGACAGGGGGCGTGTACGAGCAGTACTTC CAISGTGGVYEQYF TRBV10-3 - TRBD1 TRBJ2-7
TGTGCCAGCAGCTTATTCGGCGGGGGGAACACCGGGGAGCTGTTTTTT CASSLFGGGNTGELFF TRBV7-2 - TRBD2 TRBJ2-2
TGTGCCAGCAGCGTAACGGGAGGGAACACTGAAGCTTTCTTT CASSVTGGNTEAFF TRBV9 - - TRBJ1-1
TGTGCCAGCAGCCCGCAGGGCTTGGATGGCTACACCTTC CASSPQGLDGYTF TRBV7-9 - - TRBJ1-2
TGCGCCAGCAGTGAGTCCCGGGGGAGTAGCGGGATACGAGGAAAGCAGTACTTC CASSESRGSSGIRGKQYF TRBV10-2 - TRBD2 TRBJ2-7
TGTGCCAGTAGTAACCCGGGACTAGCGGGAGGGGAGACCCAGTACTTC CASSNPGLAGGETQYF TRBV19 once TRBD2 TRBJ2-5
TGTGCCAGTAGTATAGAACTGATCTCCTACGAGCAGTACTTC CASSIELISYEQYF TRBV19 once - TRBJ2-7
TGTGCCAGCAGCCCCCAGGGACAGCTCGGCTATGGCTACACCTTC CASSPQGQLGYGYTF TRBV7-2 - TRBD1 TRBJ1-2
TGTGCCTGGAGTTACAGGGGGCGGAACACTGAAGCTTTCTTT CAWSYRGRNTEAFF TRBV30 - TRBD1 TRBJ1-1
TGTGCCAGCTCACCTGGGCTGACTAGCATGAACACTGAAGCTTTCTTT CASSPGLTSMNTEAFF TRBV18 - - TRBJ1-1
TGTGCCAGCAGCGTTCGAGGGGACACTTCCTCTGGAAACACCATATATTTT CASSVRGDTSSGNTIYF TRBV9 - - TRBJ1-3
TGCGCCAGCAGCTTACTAGCGGAGCCGAACACCGGGGAGCTGTTTTTT CASSLLAEPNTGELFF TRBV5-1 - TRBD2 TRBJ2-2
TGTGCCAGCAGCTTGCGGCGGGAGGCCCTTATCGAGCAGTACTTC CASSLRREALIEQYF TRBV5-4 once TRBD2 TRBJ2-7
TGTGCCAGCAGCTTGGAAGCACCTGGAAACACCATATATTTT CASSLEAPGNTIYF TRBV5-6 few - TRBJ1-3
TGTGCCAGCAGCCCCGCCCCACTAGCGGGAGGCAATGAGCAGTTCTTC CASSPAPLAGGNEQFF TRBV4-1 - TRBD2 TRBJ2-1
TGCGCCAGCAGCTGGGGGGAGAGCTACAATCAGCCCCAGCATTTT CASSWGESYNQPQHF TRBV5-1 few - TRBJ1-5
TGTGCCAGCAGCTCGAGAGGTGAGGGCCAGTTCTTC CASSSRGEGQFF TRBV7-2 - - TRBJ2-1
TGTGCCAGCTCACCTAACGGGGGGTCTACCTACGAGCAGTACTTC CASSPNGGSTYEQYF TRBV18 - TRBD2 TRBJ2-7
TGTGCCAGCAGCCCGGGAGTTGAGCAGTTCTTC CASSPGVEQFF TRBV9 few - TRBJ2-1
TGCAGCGTTGAAGAGAAGGGGGCGTGGGCAGATACGCAGTATTTT CSVEEKGAWADTQYF TRBV29-1 - TRBD1 TRBJ2-3
TGCGCCAGCAGGGGGAGCACCGGGGAGCTGTTTTTT CASRGSTGELFF TRBV5-1 - - TRBJ2-2
TGTGCCAGCAGCTTGAGGGGAGGGAATGGCTACACCTTC CASSLRGGNGYTF TRBV5-6 few - TRBJ1-2
TGTGCCAGCAGTTACTCAGCACAGGGTCCCTACGAGCAGTGCTTC CASSYSAQGPYEQCF TRBV6-6 - - TRBJ2-7
TGTGCCAGCAGTCCTATAGCGGACGAGCAGTACTTC CASSPIADEQYF TRBV7-2 - - TRBJ2-7
TGCGCCAGCAGCTTCACTAGCGGGGCCCCTTACAATGAGCAGTTCTTC CASSFTSGAPYNEQFF TRBV5-1 - TRBD2 TRBJ2-1
TGTGCCAGCAGGGCAGGCTCCACCTACGAGCAGTACTTC CASRAGSTYEQYF TRBV6-5 - - TRBJ2-7
TGTGCCAGCAGCCAAGAGGCAGTTCGGAGGGGCTACACCTTC CASSQEAVRRGYTF TRBV14 - - TRBJ1-2
TGTGCCAGCAGCAAGCCCGGGGCCGGGACTAGCGGGGAGGGGACCCAGTACTTC CASSKPGAGTSGEGTQYF TRBV5-4 - TRBD2 TRBJ2-5
TGTGCCAGCAGTCTTGTCGGTTATAATTCACCCCTCCACTTT CASSLVGYNSPLHF TRBV6-1 - - TRBJ1-6